This T cell receptor beta chain was sequenced for a study of vaccination and CD4 T cells after COVID-19. Study summary: Collection of post-COVID samples occurred a median about 100 days after diagnosis, spanning a range of 35 to 161.

V was shortened by 5 bases and J by 7 bases, with 12 bases between the two germline ends. The CDR3 consists of 13 residues. Germline CDR1 MNHNS, CDR2 SASEGT. Each CDR3 protein is one row after TCRdb ran MiXCR on the PCR reads. The table includes about 31,000 distinct CDR3 sequences, around 49% detected once. Documented time point: late sampling 161 to 241 days after vaccination in three convalescent patients. Broader study findings: The median number of SARS-CoV-2-reactive clonotypes increased from around 20 to 38, a change that did not reach significance.

Of note for this clonotype: Its antigen is not identified.

The receptor comes from a human donor who had recovered from COVID-19. The sequencing used CD4+ T cells from blood, collected about 7 months after SARS-CoV-2 vaccination. J is TRBJ2-1 and V is TRBV6-1; weak D call: TRBD2 (6 bases). DNA for the CDR3: TGTGCCAGCAGTCGCGGGGTACCTAATGAGCAGTTCTTC. Protein sequence: CASSRGVPNEQFF.